A single sample gave rise to the 10 T cell receptor beta chains below, sequenced in a study of response to subunit inactivated influenza vaccine. TCRdb re-called the RT-PCR reads with MiXCR, one entry per CDR3 protein. The sample records a few hundred thousand distinct CDR3 sequences, about 7.2% being singletons. The source material was PBMCs from blood, sampled less than 30 months after vaccination. Receptor source: a man between 45 and 75 years old who received an inactivated influenza vaccine.

The chain employs TRBV14 and TRBJ2-7, with 7 bases matching TRBD2. The V and J ends lost 4 bases and 0 bases, in that order; junction bases with no gene match: 6. CDR3 size: 15 residues. Germline V gene sequence: CDR1 SGHDN, CDR2 FVKESK. In nucleotides, the CDR3 is TGTGCCAGCAGCCTGGACGGGGGGAACTCCTACGAGCAGTACTTC. It codes for CASSLDGGNSYEQYF.

The chain recombines TRBV10-3 with TRBJ1-2; D might be TRBD1 (6 bases). V shed 8 bases and J shed 4 bases, with 20 bases lying between them. This CDR3 comprises 15 residues. Germline assignment: CDR1 ENHRY and CDR2 SYGVKD. CDR3 residues: CAIQGGEQGGYGYTF. CDR3 bases: TGTGCCATCCAAGGGGGAGAACAGGGCGGCTATGGCTACACCTTC.

This clonotype was detected ten times or more. V and J are TRBV11-2 and TRBJ2-3, with 9 bases that match TRBD1. Per germline, CDR1 SGHAT and CDR2 FQNNGV. Losses at the gene ends were 5 bases for V and 9 bases for J; bases not matched to a gene: 6. The CDR3 loop spans 13 amino acids. In nucleotides, the CDR3 is TGTGCCAGCAGCCCCCAGGACAGGGGAACGCAGTATTTT. Translating it yields CASSPQDRGTQYF. The entire variable domain, with the rest obtained from reference TRBV11-2 and TRBJ2-3, is as follows: EAGVAQSPRYKIIEKRQSVAFWCNPISGHATLYWYQQILGQGPKLLIQFQNNGVVDDSQLPKDRFSAERLKGVDSTLKIQPAKLEDSAVYLCASSPQDRGTQYFGPGTRLTVL.

This clonotype was seen at least ten times. The V and J genes are TRBV6-2 or TRBV6-3 and TRBJ2-2; TRBD1 might be the D (5 bases). CDR1 and CDR2 from the germline V gene are MNHEY and SVGEGT. The CDR3 has 14 amino acids. The V gene lost 6 bases and the J gene lost 7 bases, with 15 bases spanning the gap. Here the CDR3 reads CASSRLTVLGELFF. In DNA, the CDR3 is TGTGCCAGCAGCCGCCTGACAGTACTCGGGGAGCTGTTTTTT.

This clonotype was seen a few times. The chain is built from TRBV28 and TRBJ2-1, with no clear D. CDR3 size: 18 residues. Germline assignment: CDR1 MDHEN and CDR2 SYDVKM. The V end lost 3 bases, the J end lost 0 bases, and 18 bases lay between the germline ends. The CDR3 coding sequence is TGTGCCAGCAGTTTTTTCACCATCCGAACGAGCTCCTACAATGAGCAGTTCTTC. The encoded protein is CASSFFTIRTSSYNEQFF.

V and J are TRBV4-3 and TRBJ2-7; possible D gene TRBD1, 6 bases. CDR1 is LGHNA and CDR2 is YSLEER in the germline V gene. The CDR3 sequence is 14 residues long. The V gene lost 1 base and the J gene lost 4 bases, with 11 bases spanning the gap. CDR3 amino acids: CASSQVVGAYEQYF. The CDR3 DNA is TGCGCCAGCAGCCAAGTGGTGGGGGCTTACGAGCAGTACTTC.

This clonotype has more than one count but fewer than ten. The chain employs TRBV7-9 and TRBJ2-3; 7 bases fit TRBD1. Trimming cost V 5 bases and J 8 bases; bases outside gene matches: 10. This CDR3 has 14 amino acids. In germline, CDR1 is SEHNR, CDR2 FQNEAQ (reference sequence). The CDR3 region has the DNA TGTGCCAGCAGCAGGGACAGCACTCAGCGTACGCAGTATTTT. It encodes CASSRDSTQRTQYF.

This clonotype turned up a few times. This chain links TRBV10-3 with TRBJ2-1, with D tentatively TRBD1 or TRBD2 (5 bases each). Trimming took 2 bases from V and 14 from J, leaving 22 bases between them. Germline V lookup: CDR1 ENHRY, CDR2 SYGVKD. This CDR3 is 15 amino acids long. The CDR3 sequence is CAISEGTEPTMTKFF. As DNA, the CDR3 is TGTGCCATCAGTGAGGGGACCGAACCTACAATGACCAAGTTCTTC.

Only a few counts were recorded for this clonotype. The chain recombines TRBV5-1 with TRBJ2-7; 11 nucleotides agree with TRBD1. The CDR3 totals 15 residues. Germline CDR1 is SGHRS and CDR2 is YFSETQ. With V trimmed by 3 bases and J by 2 bases, 4 bases remained unmatched. CDR3 sequence reads: CASSSDRGLTYEQYF. CDR3 bases: TGCGCCAGCAGCTCGGACAGGGGGCTCACCTACGAGCAGTACTTC.

V is TRBV3-1 and J is TRBJ2-5; D unclear. The CDR3 is 14 amino acids. Germline V CDR1 and CDR2: LGHDT, YNNKEL (reference sequence). The V end was cut by 0 bases, the J end by 8 bases, with 13 bases between. Here the CDR3 DNA reads TGTGCCAGCAGCCAAGAAAGGACGGTGGGAACCCAGTACTTC. It is translated as CASSQERTVGTQYF.